This T cell receptor (beta chain) is from a study of shared clonotypes between healthy human individuals. Only in-frame clones appear in the TCRdb table, and some are missing; sequencing was by immunoSEQ multiplex PCR. The sample holds 950,000 to 1,300,000 clones; under 80% are singletons and the top ten take about 1.5%. The TCR originated in a man between 18 and 35 years old in good health. The sample consisted of memory CD4+ T cells sorted from blood. Subset given: CD45RA-negative fraction.

DNA of the CDR3: TGTGCCAGCAGCTTGGTCTTTCCTAGCTACGAAGATACGCAGTATTTT. Translated: CASSLVFPSYEDTQYF. The V call is TRBV7-2, the J call TRBJ2-3; maybe TRBD2 (5 bases). This CDR3 is built from 16 residues. Germline assignment: CDR1 SGHTA and CDR2 FQGNSA. V was cut by 3 bases and J by 5 bases, with 18 bases left in between.